This T cell receptor beta chain was captured by sequencing in a study of blood T cell repertoires in COVID-19. Background on the study: Samples representing acute and convalescent COVID-19 were sourced from the United States, Italy and Spain.

This clone has only one observation. The participants were between 18 and 89 years old and came from roughly 25 US areas. Assignment of participants to cohorts was predicated upon participant-reported clinical history. The germline V gene encodes CDR1 SGHNT and CDR2 YYREEE (reference sequence). The CDR3 is 15 residues long. With 5 bases removed from V and 4 bases from J, the gap between germline ends came to 19 bases. The authors' processing: Amplified reference gene primers provided the basis for estimating nucleated cell counts. TCRdb's copy holds only in-frame clones and misses some; the assay was immunoSEQ multiplex PCR. The D gene and trimming were derived from the DNA, and the V and J assignments and clone size from that table. The sample lists 200,000 or so clones; approximately 88% were seen once.

This receptor was taken from a woman aged 40 to 55 with acute COVID-19. This chain connects TRBV5-4 to TRBJ2-7, with a tentative D call TRBD2 (5 bases). Material: PBMCs or T cells enriched from blood (not recorded which). CDR3 sequence reads: CASSQGGQFLYEQYF. The CDR3 coding sequence is TGTGCCAGCAGTCAAGGAGGCCAGTTCCTTTACGAGCAGTACTTC.